The T cell receptor beta chain described here comes from a study of cytotoxic CD8 clonotypes in ibrutinib-treated CLL (dated by TCRdb to about 2021). Context from the whole study: The cohort was composed of roughly ten relapsed/refractory and roughly 15 treatment-naive patients; IGHV unmutated status was identified in under 18 patients. Partial responses were observed in some 24 patients and complete responses in 2; after a median follow-up of 68 months, remission was maintained in roughly 15 patients and progression was observed in some twelve. The response samples were drawn at a median of around eleven months into treatment, with a range of roughly 6 to 36 months. Samples averaged roughly 280,000 productive templates and some 96,000 productive rearrangements. Of the approximately 90 participants in the trial, 25 to 30 had longitudinal samples available. Cryopreserved peripheral blood mononuclear cells were obtained prior to treatment, at the time of response, and at either disease progression or sustained remission. Patients were still on ibrutinib when every remission and progressive disease sample was collected. Results the study describes overall, beyond this receptor: Baseline clonality was found to be higher than that of age-matched healthy donors and was strongly correlated with circulating CD8+ T-cell counts. An increase in clonality was observed at ibrutinib response, with clonality remaining stable during sustained remission and falling back toward baseline at progression. Public clonotypes were rare and either contracted or stayed stable during treatment, and the rise in clonality at ibrutinib response reflected the expansion of private clonotypes. Sustained-remission and progressing patients did not have matched sampling times, and lymph node repertoires were not examined.

The time point label for this specimen denotes: roughly 2 years on ibrutinib. For TCR beta library preparation, around 1.8 micrograms of genomic DNA were extracted from the cryopreserved PBMCs. High-throughput TCR beta sequencing was performed on longitudinal blood samples from CLL patients receiving ibrutinib monotherapy. The patients took part in an open-label, single-center phase 2 trial of ibrutinib monotherapy. The CDR1 and CDR2 encoded by the germline V gene are SGHTA and FQGTGA. At the junction V is shortened by 2 bases and J by 6 bases; bases outside the gene matches: 10. Its CDR3 holds 16 amino acids, cysteine through phenylalanine. The kept DNA is CDR3 alone, 48 bases in frame from the first base. This clone occurred a few times. It has no known antigen specificity. One base away there is no much larger clone; base qualities are not given. On a MiSeq, deep resolution sequencing aimed for a depth between 1 in 1 million and 1 in 200,000 T cells, with each clonotype covered about 9.2x on average. The immunoSEQ hsTCRB Kit was used to generate the TCR beta libraries. The original methods were these. ImmunoSEQ Data Assistant and ImmunoSEQ Analyzer were used for data analysis, and V, D and J genes were assigned according to IMGT definitions. Clonality was computed as one minus normalized Shannon entropy of productive rearrangement frequencies, ranging from 0 to 1. Only overrepresented clonotypes making up at least 0.05% of the repertoire of each patient were included in the public clonotype analysis. Repertoires from about a dozen age-matched healthy donors in immuneACCESS were used as clonality controls. In TCRdb, the immuneACCESS table is reduced to in-frame sequences with V and J assigned. These tables do not hold every clone; where another copy was compared, an unresolved V gene accounts for under half, and the others remain unexplained. The V and J calls and clone size come from that table; D and trimming were worked out from the DNA. Across this sample there are roughly 160,000 clones, with approximately 80% seen only once. The ten largest clones add up to under 5.5% of the sample.

Sequences were derived from PBMCs, sampled after 24 months of ibrutinib treatment. The chain uses TRBV7-3 and TRBJ2-1; the junction holds 7 bases that match TRBD2. The sequence came from a human donor with chronic lymphocytic leukemia. In nucleotides, the sequence is TGTGCCAGCAGCTTAGTACGGGAGGCGCCGCGCAATGAGCAGTTCTTC. Its translation reads: CASSLVREAPRNEQFF.